What follows describes a single T cell receptor beta chain. Its antigen is currently unknown. Tagging with unique molecular identifiers was applied to individual cDNA molecules. Via MiXCR, TCRdb re-called the 5' RACE reads, giving one row per CDR3 protein. The sample gives some 64,000 distinct CDR3 sequences, roughly 18% of which show up once; 8.9% is in the top ten. The ends lost 2 bases at V and 7 bases at J; junction bases unmatched: 10. The CDR3 is made up of 16 amino acids. Per the germline V gene, CDR1 is SGHKS and CDR2 is YYEKEE (reference sequence). The record originates from a study of early T cells in non-severe SARS-CoV-2 infection. The wider study: The sequenced material was bulk RNA from unsorted whole blood, and its chains were unpaired.

General study findings and limits: There was a bias toward anti-spike CD8 responses in VDJdb matching, which missed private and CD4 specificities.

V gene TRBV5-5 combines with J gene TRBJ2-2, with 8 bases aligning to TRBD1. The TCR comes from an adult who was a healthcare worker with PCR-confirmed SARS-CoV-2 infection or an uninfected control (not recorded which). Sequencing was performed on whole blood, taken at baseline. As DNA, the CDR3 is TGTGCCAGCAGCTTTGGTGGGACAGGCTACTTCGGGGAGCTGTTTTTT. Translation: CASSFGGTGYFGELFF.